The next 28 T cell receptor beta chains were all read from a single sample in a study of CXCR3-negative and CXCR3-positive naive CD8 T cells. Preparation of TRB cDNA libraries relied on 5' RACE carrying UMI labels. TCRdb re-called the 5' RACE reads and catalogs CDR3 proteins one per entry, DNA excluded. This table lists about 6,700 distinct CDR3 sequences. The sample comprised naive CXCR3- CD8+ T cells from blood. Subset in this sample: CD45RO-CCR7+CD27+CD95- naive CD8+ T cells lacking CXCR3 (TNR3-). The receptors were gathered from a human donor in good health. Some clones in this sample may be carry-over from other donors' samples.

This clonotype is medium-sized by frequency. The chain has TRBV20-1 and TRBJ2-7; TCRdb calls TRBD2, which cannot be checked without DNA. The germline CDR1 and CDR2 sequences are DFQATT and SNEGSKA (reference sequence). The CDR3 extends over 15 amino acids. The CDR3 is CSARAKTSGSYEQYF.

This sequence joins TRBV7-9 and TRBJ2-3. Germline V lookup: CDR1 SEHNR, CDR2 FQNEAQ (reference sequence). The CDR3 has 12 amino acids. This chain's CDR3 is CASSLGQGRQYF.

In terms of frequency, this clonotype is medium-sized (0.01 to 0.1%). This chain links TRBV29-1 with TRBJ2-5; there is no DNA to check the TCRdb D call of TRBD1. The CDR3 totals 15 residues. Germline V gene data show CDR1 as SQVTM and CDR2 as ANQGSEA. The CDR3 sequence is CSVEARAAPQETQYF.

The V call is TRBV14, the J call TRBJ2-1; TCRdb gives TRBD2 as the D gene, but with no DNA this cannot be confirmed. Germline loops: CDR1 SGHDN, CDR2 FVKESK. CDR3 length: 17 residues. The CDR3 is CASSWRAASVVNNEQFF.

The V gene is TRBV27, the J gene TRBJ1-4; absent DNA, TCRdb's TRBD1 call cannot be checked. Germline V gene data show CDR1 as MNHEY and CDR2 as SMNVEV (reference sequence). The CDR3 covers 14 residues. The chain's CDR3 is CASSSDRDKEKLFF. Combining the CDR3 with reference TRBV27 and TRBJ1-4 gives the whole variable domain EAQVTQNPRYLITVTGKKLTVTCSQNMNHEYMSWYRQDPGLGLRQIYYSMNVEVTDKGDVPEGYKVSRKEKRNFPLILESPSPNQTSLYFCASSSDRDKEKLFFGSGTQLSVL.

By frequency, this clonotype registers medium-sized. The V gene is TRBV12-3 or TRBV12-4, the J gene TRBJ1-6. This CDR3 is built from 13 residues. The CDR3 spells CASSFPNNSPLHF.

The CDR3 spells CASSSWDRGPGANVLTF. V usage is TRBV5-1 and J usage is TRBJ2-6; the D call from TCRdb, TRBD1, cannot be confirmed without DNA. The CDR3 length is 17 residues. In germline, CDR1 is SGHRS, CDR2 YFSETQ.

The CDR3 spells CASSEVRDNTDTQYF. The chain carries TRBV2 and TRBJ2-3; without DNA, the TCRdb call of TRBD1 cannot be checked. The CDR3 is 15 residues long. Germline V gene sequence: CDR1 SNHLY, CDR2 FYNNEI.

J is TRBJ2-3 and V is TRBV29-1. The germline V gene has CDR1 SQVTM and CDR2 ANQGSEA. The CDR3 length is 13 residues. CDR3 sequence: CSVEMVEPDTQYF.

CDR3 in amino acids: CATSATPRLAVNNEQFF. V usage is TRBV15 and J usage is TRBJ2-1; with no DNA, the TCRdb D assignment of TRBD2 cannot be verified. Germline values: CDR1 LNHNV, CDR2 YYDKDF (reference sequence). The CDR3 has 17 amino acids.

This chain joins TRBV4-3 and TRBJ2-7; TCRdb's D call of TRBD1 is untestable without DNA. The CDR3 has 13 amino acids. Germline V CDR1 and CDR2: LGHNA, YSLEER. The CDR3 sequence is CASSQGHGYEQYF.

The chain has TRBV29-1 and TRBJ2-3; absent DNA, TCRdb's TRBD1 call cannot be checked. Per germline, CDR1 SQVTM and CDR2 ANQGSEA. The length of the CDR3 is 16 residues. CDR3 loop: CSTGTGGFRGTDTQYF.

This clonotype is classed as medium-sized by frequency. The rearrangement uses TRBV5-1 and TRBJ1-5; absent DNA, TCRdb's TRBD1 call cannot be checked. The germline V gene has CDR1 SGHRS and CDR2 YFSETQ. The CDR3 contains 14 residues. The CDR3 loop reads CASSELGGNQPQHF.

V usage is TRBV5-1 and J usage is TRBJ2-1; lacking DNA, the TRBD1 call made by TCRdb goes unchecked. The CDR3 has 15 residues. The germline V gene encodes CDR1 SGHRS and CDR2 YFSETQ. The CDR3 sequence: CASSFGTGEVNEQFF.

The rearrangement joins TRBV29-1 to TRBJ1-3. CDR3 size: 14 residues. CDR1 and CDR2 (germline): SQVTM, ANQGSEA. CDR3 region: CSVEGLLSGNTIYF.

The V call is TRBV6-5, the J call TRBJ2-3; TCRdb outputs TRBD2, but without DNA this stays unchecked. The germline V gene encodes CDR1 MNHEY and CDR2 SVGAGI. The CDR3 loop spans 11 amino acids. Here the CDR3 reads CASGPSDTQYF.

Judged by frequency, this clonotype is medium-sized. This chain connects TRBV29-1 to TRBJ2-5; checking the TCRdb D call of TRBD1 is not possible without DNA. CDR1 SQVTM and CDR2 ANQGSEA come from the germline V gene. The CDR3 contains 15 residues. CDR3 residues: CSAKPGQGWGETQYF.

By frequency, this clonotype registers medium-sized. V is TRBV30 and J is TRBJ2-1; TCRdb returns TRBD2, unconfirmable since there is no DNA. The CDR3 runs 14 residues. The germline CDR1 and CDR2 sequences are GTSNPN and SVGIG (reference sequence). CDR3 in amino acids: CAWAGGLGSNEQFF.

The V gene is TRBV28, the J gene TRBJ2-4; the TCRdb D gene call, TRBD2, has no DNA to confirm it. CDR1 and CDR2 from the germline V gene are MDHEN and SYDVKM. This CDR3 has 16 amino acids. This chain's CDR3 is CASSFSRDYNKNIQYF.

The chain links TRBV29-1 to TRBJ2-7. This CDR3 contains 13 residues. The germline gives CDR1 SQVTM, CDR2 ANQGSEA. CDR3 amino acids: CSVDLGRLNEQYF.

The chain links TRBV25-1 to TRBJ2-2. CDR1 MGHDK and CDR2 SYGVNS come from the germline V gene. This CDR3 region has 13 residues. The CDR3 here is CASSAQNTGELFF.

Judged by frequency, this clonotype is medium-sized (0.01 to 0.1%). The chain has TRBV5-6 and TRBJ2-3; TCRdb names TRBD2, which stays unverified in the absence of DNA. This CDR3 contains 15 residues. Germline V CDR1 and CDR2: SGHDT, YYEEEE. CDR3 loop: CASSFLVGWADTQYF.

This clonotype counts as medium-sized (0.01 to 0.1%) by frequency. CDR3 amino acids: CSAGGTESTDTQYF. The chain has TRBV20-1 and TRBJ2-3; the D call from TCRdb, TRBD1, cannot be confirmed without DNA. The CDR3 is 14 residues long. The V gene's germline CDR1 is DFQATT and CDR2 SNEGSKA (reference sequence).

V gene TRBV23-1 combines with J gene TRBJ2-7; with no DNA, the TCRdb D assignment of TRBD1 cannot be verified. TRBV23-1 is treated as an ORF (open reading frame) with a function not yet certain. The length of the CDR3 is 16 residues. CDR3 in amino acids: CASSHRAKSTSYEQYF.

In terms of frequency, this clonotype is medium-sized. The V and J genes are TRBV27 and TRBJ2-7. CDR3 length equals 14 residues. The germline gives CDR1 MNHEY, CDR2 SMNVEV (reference sequence). CDR3 loop: CASSVSGLPYEQYF.

The chain carries TRBV19 and TRBJ1-2; TCRdb outputs TRBD1, but without DNA this stays unchecked. CDR1 and CDR2 from the germline V gene are LNHDA and SQIVND (reference sequence). This CDR3 has 13 amino acids. The CDR3 loop is CASSEGQGHGYTF. Full variable domain (rest looked up from reference TRBV19 and TRBJ1-2): DGGITQSPKYLFRKEGQNVTLSCEQNLNHDAMYWYRQDPGQGLRLIYYSQIVNDFQKGDIAEGYSVSREKKESFPLTVTSAQKNPTAFYLCASSEGQGHGYTFGSGTRLTVV.

Frequency places this clonotype as medium-sized. The gene calls are TRBV28 and TRBJ2-5. Germline V gene data show CDR1 as MDHEN and CDR2 as SYDVKM. The CDR3 spans 14 residues. The CDR3 sequence is CASSFGRTQETQYF.

This clonotype is classed as medium-sized by frequency. The CDR3 reads CASSLGDYEQYF. The V and J genes are TRBV5-1 and TRBJ2-7. The CDR3 is 12 residues long. Per germline, CDR1 SGHRS and CDR2 YFSETQ.